This T cell receptor beta chain comes out of a study of Ad26.COV2.S vaccination and SARS-CoV-2 variants. Regarding treatment: some 20 received Ad26.COV2.S at low or high dose, single or two shots; about five received placebo; per-sample allocation not given. Day 63 after the first vaccine or placebo injection was the time point for sampling. There are 15 residues in the CDR3. Germline V lookup: CDR1 SEHNR, CDR2 FQNEAQ (reference sequence). Trimming took 6 bases from V and 8 from J; bases not matched to a gene: 7. Only in-frame clones appear in the TCRdb table, and some are missing; sequencing was by immunoSEQ multiplex PCR. The sample lists approximately 300,000 clones, around 81% occurring once.

V usage is TRBV7-9 and J usage is TRBJ1-6, with TRBD1 matching over 10 bases. The receptor was isolated from a person between 18 and 65 years old who received the Ad26.COV2.S COVID-19 vaccine or a placebo. The sequences come from peripheral blood, collected in a trial of Ad26.COV2.S vaccine versus placebo. DNA of the CDR3: TGTGCCAGCAGGCGAACCGGGACAGGGGATTCACCCCTCCACTTT. Protein product: CASRRTGTGDSPLHF. The variable domain in full, completed from reference TRBV7-9 and TRBJ1-6, reads DTGVSQNPRHKITKRGQNVTFRCDPISEHNRLYWYRQTLGQGPEFLTYFQNEAQLEKSRLLSDRFSAERPKGSFSTLEIQRTEQGDSAMYLCASRRTGTGDSPLHFGNGTRLTVT.